The 23 T cell receptor beta chains given below trace back to one sample, sequenced in a study of cytomegalovirus exposure and HLA in healthy donors (TCRdb year 2017). Libraries came from the immunoSEQ multiplex PCR assay. The multiplex PCR relied on a mix of 60 forward primers for TCR Vbeta segments and 13 reverse primers for TCR Jbeta segments. As stored in TCRdb, this immuneACCESS dataset retains in-frame rearrangements with V and J assigned. A fraction of the clones does not appear; measured against another copy, unresolved V genes explain less than half of the discrepancy, and the remainder lacks a known reason. This sample gives 150,000 or so clones in total; about 85% of them show up just once. The top ten clonotypes cover under 5% of the sample. The sequenced sample consisted of PBMCs. The receptors come from a woman between 50 and 59 years old in good health and CMV-seropositive.

Only a few counts were recorded for this clone. V and J are TRBV29-1 and TRBJ2-7; 10 bases align to TRBD1. Germline CDR1 is SQVTM and CDR2 is ANQGSEA. V dropped 4 bases and J dropped 3; count of bases not matched to a gene: 9. This CDR3 contains 15 residues. CDR3 sequence: CSVAGLTGGSYEQYF. DNA of the CDR3: TGCAGCGTTGCCGGGTTGACAGGGGGCAGCTACGAGCAGTACTTC.

The gene calls are TRBV28 and TRBJ1-1; TRBD1 might be the D (6 bases). CDR3 size: 15 residues. Germline values: CDR1 MDHEN, CDR2 SYDVKM. V was pared by 6 bases and J by 3 bases, with 17 bases between. The CDR3 is CASSVGQRFYTEAFF. The DNA for the CDR3 is TGTGCCAGCAGCGTCGGACAGCGTTTTTACACTGAAGCTTTCTTT.

CDR3 in DNA: TGTGCCAGCTGCGAGACCGACAGGGAGCCTGGAAACACCATATATTTT. Translated, it gives CASCETDREPGNTIYF. V and J are TRBV9 and TRBJ1-3, with 7 positions matching TRBD1. The CDR3 is 16 amino acids. CDR1 and CDR2 (germline): SGDLS, YYNGEE. V lost 7 bases, J lost 2 bases, and 12 bases stayed unmatched.

The chain carries TRBV28 and TRBJ2-2, with a possible D match to TRBD2 (6 bases). Germline CDR1 is MDHEN and CDR2 is SYDVKM. The CDR3 has 15 residues. The V end lost 5 bases, the J end lost 1 base, and 11 bases lay between the germline ends. The CDR3 is CASSGGLRNTGELFF. The CDR3 nucleotides read TGTGCCAGCAGTGGGGGACTCCGGAACACCGGGGAGCTGTTTTTT.

This chain links TRBV9 with TRBJ2-7; TRBD2 matches at 7 bases. CDR3 length equals 13 residues. Germline CDR1 SGDLS, CDR2 YYNGEE. Losses at the gene ends were 3 bases for V and 5 bases for J; bases not matched to a gene: 5. This chain's CDR3 is CASSAPGGHEQYF. For the CDR3, the DNA is TGTGCCAGCAGCGCTCCGGGGGGTCACGAGCAGTACTTC.

This rearrangement joins TRBV9 to TRBJ2-3, with D unclear. Germline V gene sequence: CDR1 SGDLS, CDR2 YYNGEE. CDR3 length: 14 residues. Trimming removed 0 bases at V and 1 base at J, with 6 bases between. CDR3 in amino acids: CASSVGLRTDTQYF. CDR3 nucleotides: TGTGCCAGCAGCGTAGGACTTCGCACAGATACGCAGTATTTT.

The chain carries TRBV6-5 and TRBJ2-4, with 7 bases fitting TRBD2. CDR1 and CDR2 from the germline V gene are MNHEY and SVGAGI. The CDR3 spans 15 residues. V lost 2 bases, J lost 7 bases, and 8 bases stayed unmatched. CDR3 amino acids: CASSYQGGGGNIQYF. CDR3 DNA sequence: TGTGCCAGCAGTTACCAGGGCGGGGGAGGCAACATTCAGTACTTC.

This clone was counted a single time. The chain has TRBV7-9 and TRBJ1-2; D is unresolved. The ends were cut back, 2 bases at V and 7 bases at J, with 11 bases in the middle. There are 13 residues in the CDR3. CDR1 is SEHNR and CDR2 is FQNEAQ in the germline V gene (reference sequence). The CDR3 loop is CASSLPGLSGYTF. The DNA of the CDR3 is TGTGCCAGCAGCTTACCCGGGTTGAGTGGCTACACCTTC.

The chain combines TRBV10-2 with TRBJ2-5, with 8 bases aligning to TRBD2. V shed 7 bases, J shed 5 bases, and the junction held 6 bases outside the gene matches. The CDR3 covers 13 residues. Germline CDR1 is WSHSY and CDR2 is SAAADI. The CDR3 reads CASIPAGEETQYF. CDR3 DNA: TGCGCCAGCATTCCAGCGGGAGAGGAGACCCAGTACTTC.

The genes are TRBV6-5 and TRBJ1-5, with TRBD1 identical over 7 bases. This CDR3 contains 14 residues. V shed 5 bases and J 4 bases; nucleotides not matched to a gene: 5. Germline V gives CDR1 MNHEY, CDR2 SVGAGI. The DNA for the CDR3 is TGTGCCAGCAGTGTGAACAGGGGAAATCAGCCCCAGCATTTT. Its translation is CASSVNRGNQPQHF.

V and J are TRBV19 and TRBJ2-1, with D possibly matching TRBD2 (7 bases). Per germline, CDR1 LNHDA and CDR2 SQIVND (reference sequence). The CDR3 has 14 amino acids. V lost 5 bases, J lost 3 bases, and 11 bases lay in between. CDR3 amino acids: CASSAGALYNEQFF. CDR3 DNA sequence: TGTGCCAGTAGTGCGGGGGCCCTCTACAATGAGCAGTTCTTC.

CDR3 coding DNA: TGTGCCAGCACCTTCTACGGGGATACGCAGTATTTT. This codes for CASTFYGDTQYF. The chain recombines TRBV6-1 with TRBJ2-3, with unresolved D. The CDR3 contains 12 residues. CDR1 and CDR2 (germline): MNHNS, SASEGT. Trimming removed 7 bases at V and 6 bases at J, with 11 bases between.

The chain combines TRBV11-3 with TRBJ2-3; 8 bases agree with TRBD2. This CDR3 region has 16 residues. The ends lost 5 bases at V and 0 bases at J; junction bases unmatched: 7. CDR1 is SGHNT and CDR2 is YENEEA in the germline V gene. For the CDR3, the DNA is TGTGCCAGCAGCCTCCGGGGGGGGCATAGCACAGATACGCAGTATTTT. The encoded protein is CASSLRGGHSTDTQYF.

This clone was counted a few times. The chain joins TRBV4-1 to TRBJ1-1; TRBD1 is a possible D gene (6 bases). The CDR3 contains 16 residues. Per germline, CDR1 MGHRA and CDR2 YSYEKL. Trimming shortened V by 0 bases and J by 0 bases, and 11 bases separated the two germline ends. The CDR3 nucleotides read TGCGCCAGCAGCCAAGATCCCGGACAGCTGAACACTGAAGCTTTCTTT. It codes for CASSQDPGQLNTEAFF.

The gene calls are TRBV19 and TRBJ1-6; no clear D gene. With 8 bases removed from V and 7 bases from J, the gap between germline ends came to 12 bases. CDR1 is LNHDA, CDR2 SQIVND, per germline (reference sequence). CDR3 length: 13 amino acids. CDR3 in DNA: TGTGCCAGTGGAGACGGCTCCAATTCACCCCTCCACTTT. It codes for CASGDGSNSPLHF.

The V gene is TRBV2, the J gene TRBJ1-1; D uncertain. CDR1 SNHLY and CDR2 FYNNEI come from the germline V gene. The CDR3 is made up of 14 amino acids. V lost 2 bases and J 8 bases, leaving 15 bases between the germline ends. The CDR3 reads CASSERRVPPEAFF. The DNA for the CDR3 is TGTGCCAGCAGTGAACGTCGGGTCCCTCCCGAAGCTTTCTTT.

V gene TRBV6-5 combines with J gene TRBJ2-7; 10 positions match TRBD2. The junction had 8 bases not matched to a gene; V was cut back by 8 bases and J by 4 bases. The CDR3 runs to 14 residues. Germline CDR1 MNHEY, CDR2 SVGAGI. The CDR3 DNA follows: TGTGCCAGCTCGCTAGCGGGAGATTTGTACGAGCAGTACTTC. Translated: CASSLAGDLYEQYF.

This clone has just a few counts. Additional DNA sequences in this sample encode the identical CDR3. The rearrangement links TRBV7-9 to TRBJ2-1; D is unclear. Trimming removed 5 bases from V and 10 bases from J, with 6 bases in between. Germline CDR1 is SEHNR and CDR2 is FQNEAQ (reference sequence). CDR3 length equals 10 residues. The CDR3 spells CASSPREQFF. CDR3 coding DNA: TGTGCCAGCAGCCCGCGAGAGCAGTTCTTC.

The genes are TRBV7-2 and TRBJ1-1; possibly TRBD1 for D (5 bases). CDR1 and CDR2 from the germline V gene are SGHTA and FQGNSA. V was trimmed by 4 bases and J by 11 bases, leaving 14 bases between them. CDR3 length equals 12 residues. CDR3 amino acids: CASSSPGRRAFF. CDR3 coding DNA: TGTGCCAGCAGCTCTCCAGGGAGGAGGGCTTTCTTT. Looking up the rest from reference TRBV7-2 and TRBJ1-1 gives the full variable domain: GAGVSQSPSNKVTEKGKDVELRCDPISGHTALYWYRQSLGQGLEFLIYFQGNSAPDKSGLPSDRFSAERTGGSVSTLTIQRTQQEDSAVYLCASSSPGRRAFFGQGTRLTVV.

The chain links TRBV5-5 to TRBJ1-2; D not certain. The CDR3 is 15 amino acids. The V and J ends lost 7 bases and 4 bases respectively, with 20 bases between them. Germline CDR1 SGHKS, CDR2 YYEKEE (reference sequence). The CDR3 nucleotides read TGTGCCAGCCTTGGCAATGTTACAAGTGCCTATGGCTACACCTTC. Translated: CASLGNVTSAYGYTF.

V gene TRBV9 combines with J gene TRBJ1-5, with D unclear. CDR3 size: 14 residues. V was trimmed by 0 bases and J by 3 bases, leaving 7 bases between them. Germline CDR1 and CDR2: SGDLS and YYNGEE. CDR3 nucleotides: TGTGCCAGCAGCGTAGACGGGTCCAATCAGCCCCAGCATTTT. Its translation is CASSVDGSNQPQHF.

This chain joins TRBV7-2 and TRBJ1-5; a weak D match, TRBD1 (6 bases). The CDR3 has 15 residues. V lost 1 base to trimming and J lost 7 bases, with 14 bases between them. CDR1 is SGHTA and CDR2 is FQGNSA in the germline V gene. In nucleotides, the CDR3 is TGTGCCAGCAGCTTAGTATGGCAGGGGAGACAGCCCCAGCATTTT. As protein: CASSLVWQGRQPQHF.

The rearrangement links TRBV11-3 to TRBJ2-3; 11 bases align to TRBD2. CDR3 size: 14 residues. Unmatched junction bases numbered 4, after V lost 4 bases and J lost 7 bases. Germline V CDR1 and CDR2: SGHNT, YENEEA. The CDR3 DNA reads as TGTGCCAGCAGCTATAGCGGGGGGGTGTATACGCAGTATTTT. Amino acids: CASSYSGGVYTQYF.